The entry below gives a single T cell receptor (beta chain) sequence along with its context. This sample was taken from a study of radiation and T cells in renal cell carcinoma. Only in-frame clones appear in the TCRdb table, and some are missing; sequencing was by immunoSEQ multiplex PCR. The table includes fewer than 200,000 clones, about 88% detected once. Indicated time point: blood 4 weeks post-SBRT, at nephrectomy. Treatment given: 15 Gy SBRT to primary tumor, nephrectomy 4 weeks later. This sample comprised blood, obtained from a patient whose treatment included radiotherapy and nephrectomy. The clonotype comes from a woman aged 50 to 60 with renal cell carcinoma.

CDR3 DNA: TGTGCCAGCAGCTTAGCGGGGGCCCTTGGCACCGGGGAGCTGTTTTTT. Its translation: CASSLAGALGTGELFF. The chain carries TRBV7-2 and TRBJ2-2, with D possibly being TRBD1 (6 bases). Looked up from germline, CDR1 is SGHTA and CDR2 is FQGNSA. Trimming pared 0 bases from V and 4 bases from J, leaving 12 bases between. CDR3 length equals 16 residues.